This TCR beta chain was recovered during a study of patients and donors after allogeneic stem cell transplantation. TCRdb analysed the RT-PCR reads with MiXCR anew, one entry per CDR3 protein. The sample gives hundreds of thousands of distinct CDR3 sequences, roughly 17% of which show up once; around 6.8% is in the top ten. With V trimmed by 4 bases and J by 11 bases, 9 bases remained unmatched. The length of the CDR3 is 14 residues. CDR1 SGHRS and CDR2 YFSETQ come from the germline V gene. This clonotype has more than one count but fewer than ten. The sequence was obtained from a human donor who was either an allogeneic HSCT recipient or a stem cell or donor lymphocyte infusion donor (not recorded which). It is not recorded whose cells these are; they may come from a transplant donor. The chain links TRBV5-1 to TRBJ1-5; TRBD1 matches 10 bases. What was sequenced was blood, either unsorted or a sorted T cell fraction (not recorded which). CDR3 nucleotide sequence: TGCGCCAGCAGCCTAGCCGGGACAGGGGACTCCCAGCATTTT. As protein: CASSLAGTGDSQHF.